The rows below give T cell receptor beta chains drawn from one sample of a study of cytomegalovirus exposure and HLA in healthy donors. TCRdb's table, derived via immunoSEQ multiplex PCR, lists solely in-frame clones and lacks some. The table counts around 140,000 clones; under 2% lies in the top ten. The sample was PBMCs. All receptors derive from a man between 18 and 35 years old in good health and CMV-seronegative. Each CDR3 is given with its conserved first and last residue. Fields, in order: D gene, V gene, CDR3 protein. The D gene is left open where the match is weak.

d_call: NA; v_call: TRBV7-7; cdr3_aa: CASSYGLNTEAFF
d_call: NA; v_call: TRBV19; cdr3_aa: CASSISYRTPTGQYF
d_call: NA; v_call: TRBV9; cdr3_aa: CASSVDRLNRERSGANVLTF
d_call: NA; v_call: TRBV28; cdr3_aa: CASSPPSQPQHF
d_call: NA; v_call: TRBV6-5; cdr3_aa: CASSYSTIGGGELFF
d_call: NA; v_call: TRBV19; cdr3_aa: CASSIDGPWRVAEKLFF
d_call: NA; v_call: TRBV7-9; cdr3_aa: CASSFGQSYEQYF
d_call: NA; v_call: TRBV28; cdr3_aa: CASSPTAYYGYTF
d_call: NA; v_call: TRBV30; cdr3_aa: CAWILPSAHNEQFF
d_call: TRBD2; v_call: TRBV4-3; cdr3_aa: CASSQDPAGARETQYF
d_call: TRBD1; v_call: TRBV10-3; cdr3_aa: CAVHTTGNYGYTF
d_call: TRBD2; v_call: TRBV2; cdr3_aa: CASAKETSGRREQYF
d_call: NA; v_call: TRBV6-5; cdr3_aa: CASSTGLAWETQYF
d_call: TRBD1; v_call: TRBV4-1; cdr3_aa: CASSGDRDYGYTF
d_call: NA; v_call: TRBV7-8; cdr3_aa: CASSLGQVSYNEQFF
d_call: TRBD2; v_call: TRBV7-2; cdr3_aa: CASNGGLAVAYEQYF
d_call: NA; v_call: TRBV18; cdr3_aa: CASSLRGDSYEQYF
d_call: TRBD1; v_call: TRBV5-4; cdr3_aa: CASSKGQGRTGELFF
d_call: TRBD2; v_call: TRBV10-1; cdr3_aa: CASSESALSPTQPAGGSHEQYF
d_call: TRBD1; v_call: TRBV5-1; cdr3_aa: CASSLGWTGIPYEQYF
d_call: TRBD1; v_call: TRBV7-2; cdr3_aa: CASSSSTGATYGYTF
d_call: TRBD2; v_call: TRBV7-2; cdr3_aa: CASSFRESGRAVGELFF
d_call: NA; v_call: TRBV2; cdr3_aa: CASLDSFYEQYF
d_call: NA; v_call: TRBV4-3; cdr3_aa: CASSQAITGELFF
d_call: TRBD2; v_call: TRBV2; cdr3_aa: CASSDGRGGRDTGELFF
d_call: NA; v_call: TRBV29-1; cdr3_aa: CSVETGMNTEAFF
d_call: NA; v_call: TRBV4-3; cdr3_aa: CASSQDSVRHGELFF
d_call: TRBD1; v_call: TRBV27; cdr3_aa: CASSFAVGTGTDTQYF
d_call: NA; v_call: TRBV6-6; cdr3_aa: CASSPDGFSGNTIYF
d_call: NA; v_call: TRBV19; cdr3_aa: CASSLGWADTQYF
d_call: TRBD1; v_call: TRBV7-9; cdr3_aa: CASSFMDRGSEAFF
d_call: TRBD1; v_call: TRBV6-1; cdr3_aa: CASNGQGLSYEQYF
d_call: TRBD1; v_call: TRBV6-6; cdr3_aa: CASSYTLQGSNEQFF
d_call: TRBD1; v_call: TRBV7-6; cdr3_aa: CASSSGQGGVYGYTF
d_call: NA; v_call: TRBV10-3; cdr3_aa: CATVQGGTEAFF
d_call: NA; v_call: TRBV29-1; cdr3_aa: CSVPTYNEQFF
d_call: NA; v_call: TRBV18; cdr3_aa: CASSPPRPRTDTQYF
d_call: NA; v_call: TRBV11-3; cdr3_aa: CASSLFGPQLYEQYF
d_call: NA; v_call: TRBV7-3; cdr3_aa: CASSLQGRDTEAFF
d_call: NA; v_call: TRBV27; cdr3_aa: CASSTGNYGYTF
d_call: TRBD2; v_call: TRBV6-1; cdr3_aa: CASRRDYLQETQYF
d_call: TRBD1; v_call: TRBV18; cdr3_aa: CASSPDRDAPYNSPLHF
d_call: NA; v_call: TRBV7-3; cdr3_aa: CASSLLRGTGELFF
d_call: NA; v_call: TRBV12-5; cdr3_aa: CASGFPYVRAAVYRTLGEQYF
d_call: NA; v_call: TRBV2; cdr3_aa: CASRVGLNRVPAYEQYF